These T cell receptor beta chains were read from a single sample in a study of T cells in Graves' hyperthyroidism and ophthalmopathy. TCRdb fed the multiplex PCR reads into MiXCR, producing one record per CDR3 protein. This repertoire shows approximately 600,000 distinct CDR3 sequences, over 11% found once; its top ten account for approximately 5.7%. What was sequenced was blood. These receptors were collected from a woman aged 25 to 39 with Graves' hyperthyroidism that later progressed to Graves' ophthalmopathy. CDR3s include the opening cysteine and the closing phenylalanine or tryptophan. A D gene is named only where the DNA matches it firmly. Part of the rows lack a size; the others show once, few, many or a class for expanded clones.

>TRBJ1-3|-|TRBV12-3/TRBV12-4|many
TGTGCCAGCAGATGGACGGTCTTCTCTGGAAACACCATATATTTT
CASRWTVFSGNTIYF
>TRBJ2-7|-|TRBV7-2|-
TGTGCCAGCACCTTAGGAATAGGCACCTACGAGCAGTACTTC
CASTLGIGTYEQYF
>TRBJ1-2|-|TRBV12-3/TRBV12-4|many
TGTGCCAGCAGCGTGGATGGCTACACCTTC
CASSVDGYTF
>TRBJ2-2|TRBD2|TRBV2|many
TGTGCCAGCAGTGAGGGACTAGCGGGGGGGTCCGGGGAGCTGTTTTTT
CASSEGLAGGSGELFF
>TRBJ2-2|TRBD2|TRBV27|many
TGTGCCAGCAGTTCCAGGGAGGGACACACCGGGGAGCTGTTTTTT
CASSSREGHTGELFF
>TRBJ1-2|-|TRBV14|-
TGTGCCAGCAGCCAAGCCCGACAGAACCTTAACTATGGCTACACCTTC
CASSQARQNLNYGYTF
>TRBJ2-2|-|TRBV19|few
TGTGCCAGTAGTGGAGATTCCGGGGAACTGTTTTTT
CASSGDSGELFF
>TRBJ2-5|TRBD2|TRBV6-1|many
TGTGCCAGCAGTTTCGTTCTGGGACTAGCGGGAGGAGACCAAGAGACCCAGTACTTC
CASSFVLGLAGGDQETQYF
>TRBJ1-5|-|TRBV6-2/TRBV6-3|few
TGTGCCAGCGCGCCGACAGGAGGCAATCAGCCCCAGCATTTT
CASAPTGGNQPQHF
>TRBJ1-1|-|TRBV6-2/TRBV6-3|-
TGTGTCAGCAGTTACGGAGGAGCCCACACTGAAGCTTTCTTT
CVSSYGGAHTEAFF
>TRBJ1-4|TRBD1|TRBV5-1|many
TGCGCCAGCAGCTTGGGGTCCGGGACAGGGAACGAAAAACTGTTTTTT
CASSLGSGTGNEKLFF
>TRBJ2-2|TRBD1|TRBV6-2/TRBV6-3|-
TGTGCCAGCAGTCCCTGGGCAGGGGGCCCCACCGGGGAGCTGTTTTTT
CASSPWAGGPTGELFF
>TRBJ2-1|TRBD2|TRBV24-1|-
TGTGCCACCAGTGCCGTAGGGGGGCAGGAGGGACTAGCGACCTACAATGAGCAGTTCTTC
CATSAVGGQEGLATYNEQFF
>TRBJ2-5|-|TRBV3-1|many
TGTGCCAGCAGACCAGCAGGAGAGACCCAGTACTTC
CASRPAGETQYF
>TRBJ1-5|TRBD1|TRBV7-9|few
TGTGCCAGCAGCTCCGGGACAGGGCAAAGCAATCAGCCCCAGCATTTT
CASSSGTGQSNQPQHF
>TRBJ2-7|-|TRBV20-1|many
TGCAGTGCTAGAGATTCTTCTTTCTCCTACGAGCAGTACTTC
CSARDSSFSYEQYF
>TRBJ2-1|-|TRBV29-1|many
TGCAGCGTTGATGGGGTTTACGGTGAGCAGTTCTTC
CSVDGVYGEQFF
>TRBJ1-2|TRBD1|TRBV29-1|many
TGCAGCGCGGGACAGGTCCACACCTTC
CSAGQVHTF
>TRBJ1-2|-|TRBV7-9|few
TGTGCCAGCAGCTTAAGTGTTAATGGCTACACCTTC
CASSLSVNGYTF
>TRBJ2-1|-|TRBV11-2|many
TGTGCCAGCAGCTCACAGGGTCATGAGCAGTTCTTC
CASSSQGHEQFF
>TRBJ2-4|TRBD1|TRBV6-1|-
TGTGCCAGCAGTGAAGGGGGGACAGGGGTGGACATTCAGTACTTC
CASSEGGTGVDIQYF
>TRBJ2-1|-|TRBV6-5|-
TGTGCCAGCAGTTACTCGGGCCGTAACAATGAGCAGTTCTTC
CASSYSGRNNEQFF
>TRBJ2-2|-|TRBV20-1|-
TGCAGTGCGGTACAGGGCCGAAGCGCCGGGGAGCTGTTTTTT
CSAVQGRSAGELFF
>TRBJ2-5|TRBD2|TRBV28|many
TGTGCCAGCAGTGCGCGACTAGCGGGAGGGCCGGGTTATGCAAAAGAGACCCAGTACTTC
CASSARLAGGPGYAKETQYF
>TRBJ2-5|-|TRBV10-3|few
TGTGCCATCAGTTTCACAGGGAGAGAGACCCAGTACTTC
CAISFTGRETQYF
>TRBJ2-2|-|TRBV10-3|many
TGTGCCATCACAGGGGTCCATGCGTCCGGGGAGCTGTTTTTT
CAITGVHASGELFF
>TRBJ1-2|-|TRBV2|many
TGTGCCAGCAACATCCAGGAGGGCTACACCTTC
CASNIQEGYTF
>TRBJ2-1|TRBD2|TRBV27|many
TGTGCCAGCACTTTAAGCGGGACCACCTACAATGAGCAGTTCTTC
CASTLSGTTYNEQFF
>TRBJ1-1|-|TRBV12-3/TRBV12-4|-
TGTGCCAGCTCACACACTACAGGGTCTCAGTTCGCTGAAGCTTTCTTT
CASSHTTGSQFAEAFF
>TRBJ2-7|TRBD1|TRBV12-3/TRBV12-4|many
TGTGCCAGCAGTTGGACAGGGGCGGAGAAGCAGTACTTC
CASSWTGAEKQYF
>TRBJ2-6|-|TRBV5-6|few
TGTGCCAGCAGCCTGGGGCTGAATACTGGGGCCAACGTCCTGACTTTC
CASSLGLNTGANVLTF
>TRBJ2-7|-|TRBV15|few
TGTGCCACCAGCACAGGACCGGGGCAGCAGTACTTC
CATSTGPGQQYF
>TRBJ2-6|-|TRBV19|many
TGTGCCAGTAGTATGAGGGAAAGCTCTGGGGCCAACGTCCTGACTTTC
CASSMRESSGANVLTF
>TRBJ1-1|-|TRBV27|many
TGTGCCGCCGGAGGAGTGACAGGGAACACTGAAGCTTTCTTT
CAAGGVTGNTEAFF
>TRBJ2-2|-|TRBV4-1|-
TGCGCCAGCAGCCAAGATAGGGAAGCGAACACCGGGGAGCTGTTTTTT
CASSQDREANTGELFF
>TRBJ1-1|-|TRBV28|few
TGTGCCAGCACTTCCTCAGGGGAAGCTTTCTTT
CASTSSGEAFF
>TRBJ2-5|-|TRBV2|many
TGTGCCAGCAGGCCGACAGTTCAAGAGACCCAGTACTTC
CASRPTVQETQYF
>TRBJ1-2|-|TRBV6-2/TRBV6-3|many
TGTGCCAGCACACCGGACGGATTATTCGGCTACACCTTC
CASTPDGLFGYTF
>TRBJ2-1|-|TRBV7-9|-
TGTGCCAGCAGCTTATGGGCAGGCGTGGGAGGAAGCAATGATCAGTGCTTC
CASSLWAGVGGSNDQCF
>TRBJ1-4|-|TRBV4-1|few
TGCGCCAGCAGCCAAGAGCGGGGAACTAATGAAAAACTGTTTTTT
CASSQERGTNEKLFF
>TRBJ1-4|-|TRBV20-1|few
TGCAGTGCGACGGGAGGACCAACTAATGAAAAACTGTTTTTT
CSATGGPTNEKLFF
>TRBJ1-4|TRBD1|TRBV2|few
TGCGCCAGCAGCCAACGGCCTTTCCTCCGGGACAGGTCAATCGCAACTAATGAAAAACTGTTTTTT
CASSQRPFLRDRSIATNEKLFF
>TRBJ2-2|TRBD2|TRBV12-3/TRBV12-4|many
TGTGCCAGCAGCAAGGGACTAGCGGGTGTGGCCGGGGAGCTGTTTTTT
CASSKGLAGVAGELFF
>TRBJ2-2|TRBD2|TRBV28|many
TGTGCCAGCAGCCCGGGGGGAGGCCGGGAGCTGTTTTTT
CASSPGGGRELFF
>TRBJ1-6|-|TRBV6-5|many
TGTGCCAGCAGTTACTCGTCAGTCGACTCAAGCCATAATTCACCCCTCCACTTT
CASSYSSVDSSHNSPLHF
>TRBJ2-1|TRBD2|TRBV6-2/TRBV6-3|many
TGTGCCAGCAGTCAACCTAGCGGGATCAATGAGCAGTTCTTC
CASSQPSGINEQFF
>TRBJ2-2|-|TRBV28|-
TGTGCCTCCAAAACGGCCTCCTTGAACACCGGGGAGCTGTTTTTT
CASKTASLNTGELFF
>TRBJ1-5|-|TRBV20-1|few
TGCAGTGCTAGAGACCGAAGGGGGGGATCGCATCAGCCCCAGCATTTT
CSARDRRGGSHQPQHF
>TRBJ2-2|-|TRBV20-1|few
TGCAGTGCTAGAGAGCCTTACGGGCCCGGGGAGCTGTTTTTT
CSAREPYGPGELFF
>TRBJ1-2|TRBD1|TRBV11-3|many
TGTGCCAGCAGCCACCGGGACAGTCTAGGCTACACCTTC
CASSHRDSLGYTF
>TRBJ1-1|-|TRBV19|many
TGTGCCAGTAGTCCAGACCGGGGAGGGGACACTGAAGCTTTCTTT
CASSPDRGGDTEAFF
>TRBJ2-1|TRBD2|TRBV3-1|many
TGTGCCAGCAGCCAAGAGGGGGCTAGCGGGAGTGATGAGCAGTTCTTC
CASSQEGASGSDEQFF
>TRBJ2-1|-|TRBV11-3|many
TGTGCCAGCAGCTTAGCTCCGGGCAATGAGCAGTTCTTC
CASSLAPGNEQFF
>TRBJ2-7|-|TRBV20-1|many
TGCAGTGCTAGCGCAGGGAGTGCCTCCGTCTACGAGCAGTACTTC
CSASAGSASVYEQYF
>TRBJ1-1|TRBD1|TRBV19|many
TGTGCCAGTAGTAAAGCACAGGGGTGGGATACTGAAGCTTTCTTT
CASSKAQGWDTEAFF
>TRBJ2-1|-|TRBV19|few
TGTGCTATTGGGAGGGGGCGAGGTTCGACCTACAATGAGCAGTTCTTC
CAIGRGRGSTYNEQFF
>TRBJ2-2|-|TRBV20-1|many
TGCAGTGCTAGCCGAACTAGTTTGGGCGAGCTGTTTTTT
CSASRTSLGELFF
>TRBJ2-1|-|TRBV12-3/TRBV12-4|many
TGTGCCAGCAGCCAAAGTACTGGGGTATACAATGAGCAGTTCTTC
CASSQSTGVYNEQFF
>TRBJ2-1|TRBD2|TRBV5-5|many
TGTGCCAGCAGCACTCTTAGCGGGGCCCTCAATGAGCAGTTCTTC
CASSTLSGALNEQFF